The T cell receptor beta chain described here comes from a study of molecular identifiers for immune sequencing clone quantification. As previously described, bulk TCR libraries were made using listed TCR primers. TCRdb reprocessed the PCR reads via MiXCR and lists one record per CDR3 protein. Of about half a million distinct CDR3 sequences listed, 20% to 25% are singletons. On this clonotype: Antigen: not known.

Study-level points and caveats: Under 1% of molecules in naive cells, but over 97% of effector molecules, belonged to clones above 20 RNA copies.

The CDR3 is made up of 15 amino acids. V gave up 6 bases and J gave up 6 bases; unmatched junction bases: 9. Between roughly 18,000 and 1,100,000 sorted cells, with 10%, 30% or 50% RNA, yielded naive CD8 libraries. Input material: naive CD8+ T cells from blood, with Jurkat cell RNA spiked in. Subset specified: FACS-sorted CD8+CD4-CCR7+CD45RA+ naive T cells. The V gene is TRBV12-3 or TRBV12-4, the J gene TRBJ2-1, with TRBD1 matching 9 bases. This clonotype was obtained from a human donor in good health. Some libraries in this study had Jurkat cell RNA spiked in. CDR3: CASSYTGGFFNEQFF. Written as DNA, the CDR3 is TGTGCCAGCAGCTATACAGGGGGCTTTTTCAATGAGCAGTTCTTC.